This T cell receptor beta chain derives from a study of blood T cell repertoires in COVID-19. Whole-study context: Italy, Spain and the United States were the sources of the convalescent and acute COVID-19 samples. Sample material is recorded as cDNA or gDNA derived from T cells, B-cell-depleted T cells, or PBMCs.

The assay was immunoSEQ multiplex PCR, and TCRdb's table has in-frame clones only and misses some. The sample lists roughly 220,000 clones; 80% were seen once. Trimming stripped 0 bases from V and 4 bases from J, with 10 bases between. In germline, CDR1 is SGHRS, CDR2 YFSETQ. CDR3 length: 14 residues. The age range of participants was 18 to 89 years, with residence in about 25 US areas. The TCR comes from a man aged 30 to 45 with acute COVID-19. The chain couples TRBV5-1 to TRBJ1-2, with no clear D. Sequenced sample: PBMCs or T cells enriched from blood (not recorded which). Here the CDR3 reads CASSLEQNIYGYTF. The CDR3 DNA sequence: TGCGCCAGCAGCTTGGAACAGAATATCTATGGCTACACCTTC.